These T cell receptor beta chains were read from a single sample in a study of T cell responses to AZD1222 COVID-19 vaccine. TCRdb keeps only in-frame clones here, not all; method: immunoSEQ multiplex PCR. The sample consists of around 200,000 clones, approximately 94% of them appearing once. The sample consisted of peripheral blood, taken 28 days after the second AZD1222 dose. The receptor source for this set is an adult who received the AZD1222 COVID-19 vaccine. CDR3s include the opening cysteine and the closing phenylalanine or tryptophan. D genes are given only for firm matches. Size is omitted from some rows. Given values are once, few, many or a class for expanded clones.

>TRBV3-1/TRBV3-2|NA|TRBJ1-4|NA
CASSQDVANEKLFF
TGTGCCAGCAGCCAAGATGTAGCTAATGAAAAACTGTTTTTT
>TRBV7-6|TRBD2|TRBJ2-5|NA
CASSLETSGGINTQYF
TGTGCCAGCAGCTTAGAGACTAGCGGGGGCATTAACACCCAGTACTTC
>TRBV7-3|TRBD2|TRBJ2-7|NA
CASSTDRGGYEQYF
TGTGCCAGCAGCACAGACCGGGGGGGCTACGAGCAGTACTTC
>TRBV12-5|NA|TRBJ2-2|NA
CASAHSTGELFF
TGTGCTAGTGCCCACTCCACCGGGGAGCTGTTTTTT
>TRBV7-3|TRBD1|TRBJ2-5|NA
CASSSGQGTQYF
TGTGCCAGCAGCTCGGGACAGGGCACCCAGTACTTC
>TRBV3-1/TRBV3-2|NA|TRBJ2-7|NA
CASSQGFSEQYF
TGTGCCAGCAGCCAAGGATTTAGCGAGCAGTACTTC
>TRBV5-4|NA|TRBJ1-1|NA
CASRLDMANTEAFF
TGTGCCAGCAGATTAGATATGGCGAACACTGAAGCTTTCTTT
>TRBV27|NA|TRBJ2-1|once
CASTGLIGTLAEQFF
TGTGCCAGCACAGGGCTGATCGGGACTCTAGCTGAGCAGTTCTTC
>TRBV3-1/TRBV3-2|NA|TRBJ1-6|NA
CASSQSRGFSPLHF
TGTGCCAGCAGCCAAAGTAGAGGGTTTTCACCCCTCCACTTT
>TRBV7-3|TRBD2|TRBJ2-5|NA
CASSQIAGAGETQYF
TGTGCCAGCAGCCAAATAGCGGGGGCTGGAGAGACCCAGTACTTC
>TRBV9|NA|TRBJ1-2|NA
CASSVVDRSYGYTF
TGTGCCAGCAGCGTAGTTGACCGGAGCTATGGCTACACCTTC
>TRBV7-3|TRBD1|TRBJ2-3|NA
CASSFGQGFTDTQYF
TGTGCCAGCAGCTTTGGACAGGGATTCACAGATACGCAGTATTTT
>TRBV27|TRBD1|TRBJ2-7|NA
CASSPDRDGYEQYF
TGTGCCAGCAGTCCGGACAGGGACGGCTACGAGCAGTACTTC
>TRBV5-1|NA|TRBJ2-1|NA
CASSSPAHSLSYNEQFF
TGCGCCAGCAGCTCTCCCGCCCACAGCCTCTCCTACAATGAGCAGTTCTTC
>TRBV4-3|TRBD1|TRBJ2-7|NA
CASSLRTGGYEQYF
TGCGCCAGCAGCCTACGGACAGGGGGCTACGAGCAGTACTTC
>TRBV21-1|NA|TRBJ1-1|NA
CAALRRGTEAFF
TGTGCCGCGCTAAGGCGGGGAACTGAAGCTTTCTTT
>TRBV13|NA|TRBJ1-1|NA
CASSSTFEAFF
TGTGCCAGCAGCTCCACCTTTGAAGCTTTCTTT
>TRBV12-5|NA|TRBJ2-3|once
CASALDSRGTDTQYF
TGTGCTAGTGCCTTGGACTCGCGGGGCACAGATACGCAGTATTTT